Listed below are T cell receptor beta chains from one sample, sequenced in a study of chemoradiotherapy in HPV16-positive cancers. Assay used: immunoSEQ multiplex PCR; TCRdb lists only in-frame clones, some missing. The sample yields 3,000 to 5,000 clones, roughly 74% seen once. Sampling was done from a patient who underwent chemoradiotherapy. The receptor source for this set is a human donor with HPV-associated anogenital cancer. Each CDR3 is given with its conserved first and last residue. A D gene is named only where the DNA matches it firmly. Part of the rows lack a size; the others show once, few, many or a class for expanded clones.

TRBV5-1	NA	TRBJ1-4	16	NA	CASSSGDSWANEKLFF	TGCGCCAGCAGCTCAGGCGACAGTTGGGCTAATGAAAAACTGTTTTTT
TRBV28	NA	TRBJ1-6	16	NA	CASSLPLTAGVSPLHF	TGTGCCAGCAGCCTCCCCTTAACAGCTGGTGTTTCACCCCTCCACTTT
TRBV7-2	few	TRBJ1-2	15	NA	CASSLRAGADYGYTF	TGTGCCAGCAGCTTAAGGGCTGGGGCGGACTATGGCTACACCTTC
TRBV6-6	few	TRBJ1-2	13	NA	CASRGAGGGGYTF	TGTGCCAGCAGGGGCGCAGGAGGGGGGGGCTACACCTTC
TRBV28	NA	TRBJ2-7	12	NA	CASSFSPHKQYF	TGTGCCAGCAGTTTTAGTCCACATAAGCAGTACTTC
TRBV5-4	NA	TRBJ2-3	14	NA	CASSFYSGTDTQYF	TGTGCCAGCAGCTTTTACTCCGGCACAGATACGCAGTATTTT
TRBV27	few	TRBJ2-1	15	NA	CASSNQGLSYNEQFF	TGTGCCAGCAGCAACCAGGGGTTGTCCTACAATGAGCAGTTCTTC
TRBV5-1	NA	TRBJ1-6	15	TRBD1	CASSLKGGSGSPLHF	TGCGCCAGCAGCTTGAAAGGGGGCTCGGGTTCACCCCTCCACTTT
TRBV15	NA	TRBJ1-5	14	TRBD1	CATSRTGGFQPQHF	TGTGCCACCAGCCGGACAGGGGGTTTTCAGCCCCAGCATTTT
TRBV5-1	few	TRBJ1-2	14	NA	CASSSGTGSYGYTF	TGCGCCAGCAGCTCAGGGACTGGTAGCTATGGCTACACCTTC
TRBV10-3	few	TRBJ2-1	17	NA	CAISESGGGSSYNEQFF	TGTGCCATCAGTGAGTCGGGAGGGGGCAGCTCCTACAATGAGCAGTTCTTC
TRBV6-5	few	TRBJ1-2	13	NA	CASSTPRGYGYTF	TGTGCCAGCAGTACGCCAAGGGGCTATGGCTACACCTTC
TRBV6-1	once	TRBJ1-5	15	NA	CASSSRTDSNQPQHF	TGTGCCAGCAGTTCCCGGACAGATTCCAATCAGCCCCAGCATTTT
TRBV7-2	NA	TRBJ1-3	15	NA	CASSLSASSGNTIYF	TGTGCCAGCAGCTTATCGGCTTCCTCTGGAAACACCATATATTTT
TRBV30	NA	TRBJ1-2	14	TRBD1	CAWIRQGRFYGYTF	TGTGCCTGGATCCGACAGGGGCGTTTCTATGGCTACACCTTC
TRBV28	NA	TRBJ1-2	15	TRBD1	CASSATGGLGWGYTF	TGTGCCAGCAGTGCAACAGGGGGGTTAGGGTGGGGCTACACCTTC
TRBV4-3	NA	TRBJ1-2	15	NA	CASSRVYGEDYGYTF	TGCGCCAGCAGCCGCGTGTATGGGGAGGACTATGGCTACACCTTC
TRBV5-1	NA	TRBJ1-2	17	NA	CASSGGGAGMTNYGYTF	TGCGCCAGCTCAGGCGGGGGCGCAGGAATGACTAACTATGGCTACACCTTC
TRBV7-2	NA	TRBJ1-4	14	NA	CASSLTATNEKLFF	TGTGCCAGCAGCTTAACTGCAACTAATGAAAAACTGTTTTTT
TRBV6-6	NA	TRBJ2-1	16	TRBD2	CASSYRRGTSDNEQFF	TGTGCCAGCAGTTACAGGCGGGGGACTTCAGACAATGAGCAGTTCTTC
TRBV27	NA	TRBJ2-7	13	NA	CASSLASSYEQYF	TGTGCCAGCAGTTTAGCTAGCTCCTACGAGCAGTACTTC
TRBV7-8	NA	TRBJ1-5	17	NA	CASSITWGRVTNQPQHF	TGTGCCAGCAGCATTACCTGGGGCAGGGTAACGAATCAGCCCCAGCATTTT
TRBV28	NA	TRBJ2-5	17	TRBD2	CASSLLAGIKVQETQYF	TGTGCCAGCAGTTTACTAGCGGGGATTAAAGTCCAAGAGACCCAGTACTTC
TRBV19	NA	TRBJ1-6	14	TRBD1	CASNYGTANSPLHF	TGTGCCAGTAATTACGGGACAGCCAATTCACCCCTCCACTTT
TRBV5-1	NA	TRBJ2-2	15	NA	CASSLGGSRTGELFF	TGCGCCAGCAGCTTGGGAGGGAGCCGTACCGGGGAGCTGTTTTTT
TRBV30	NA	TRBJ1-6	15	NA	CAWSAMLGGNSPLHF	TGTGCCTGGAGTGCTATGTTAGGTGGTAATTCACCCCTCCACTTT
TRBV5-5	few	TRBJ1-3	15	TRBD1	CASSYGTATGNTIYF	TGTGCCAGCAGCTACGGGACAGCGACTGGAAACACCATATATTTT
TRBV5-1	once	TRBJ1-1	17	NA	CASSPEAIQGLNTEAFF	TGCGCCAGCAGCCCAGAAGCGATACAGGGCTTGAACACTGAAGCTTTCTTT
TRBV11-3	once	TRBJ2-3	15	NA	CASSIGLAGTDTQYF	TGTGCCAGCAGCATTGGGCTAGCAGGCACAGATACGCAGTATTTT
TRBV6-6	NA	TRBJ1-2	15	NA	CASSYAEGRSYGYTF	TGTGCCAGCAGTTACGCTGAAGGGAGGTCCTATGGCTACACCTTC
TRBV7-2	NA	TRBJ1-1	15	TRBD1	CASSLQGSFNTEAFF	TGTGCCAGCAGCCTACAGGGGTCATTTAACACTGAAGCTTTCTTT
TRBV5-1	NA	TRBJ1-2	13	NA	CASSLSINYGYTF	TGCGCCAGCAGCTTGAGTATAAACTATGGCTACACCTTC
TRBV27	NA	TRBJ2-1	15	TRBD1	CASSLGTGNSNEQFF	TGTGCCAGCAGTTTAGGGACAGGGAATTCTAATGAGCAGTTCTTC
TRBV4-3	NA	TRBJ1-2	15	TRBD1	CASSQELQGANGYTF	TGCGCCAGCAGCCAAGAGTTACAGGGGGCAAACGGCTACACCTTC
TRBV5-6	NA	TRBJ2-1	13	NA	CASSLITTNEQFF	TGTGCCAGCAGCTTGATAACCACCAATGAGCAGTTCTTC
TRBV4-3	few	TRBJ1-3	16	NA	CASSQGGAGSGNTIYF	TGCGCCAGCAGCCAAGGGGGCGCCGGCTCTGGAAACACCATATATTTT
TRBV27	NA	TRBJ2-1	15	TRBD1	CASSGAGQVFNEQFF	TGTGCCAGCAGTGGGGCAGGACAGGTCTTCAATGAGCAGTTCTTC
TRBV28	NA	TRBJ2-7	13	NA	CASSLSQKYEQYF	TGTGCCAGCAGTTTATCACAGAAGTACGAGCAGTACTTC
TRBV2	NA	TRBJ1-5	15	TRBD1	CASSLADRGNQPQHF	TGTGCCAGCAGTTTAGCGGACAGGGGGAATCAGCCCCAGCATTTT
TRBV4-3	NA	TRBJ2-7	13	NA	CASSPGISYEQYF	TGCGCCAGCTCCCCGGGTATCTCCTACGAGCAGTACTTC
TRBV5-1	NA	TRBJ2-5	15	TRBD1	CASSLAGQGQETQYF	TGCGCCAGCAGCTTGGCCGGACAGGGGCAAGAGACCCAGTACTTC
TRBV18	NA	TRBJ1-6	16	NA	CASSPRRGGTDSPLHF	TGTGCCAGCTCCCCCAGAAGGGGCGGTACGGATTCACCCCTCCACTTT
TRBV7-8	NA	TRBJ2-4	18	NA	CASSLVIGGNLAKNIQYF	TGTGCCAGCAGCCTAGTGATCGGAGGGAATCTAGCCAAAAACATTCAGTACTTC
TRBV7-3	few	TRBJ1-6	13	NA	CASSNNRYSPLHF	TGTGCCAGCAGCAATAACCGTTATTCACCCCTCCACTTT
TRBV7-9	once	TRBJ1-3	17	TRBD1	CASSAPTGTGAGNTIYF	TGTGCCAGCAGCGCGCCGACCGGGACAGGGGCTGGAAACACCATATATTTT
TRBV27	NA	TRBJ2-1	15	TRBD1	CASRVQGVLGNEQFF	TGTGCCAGCAGGGTACAGGGGGTCCTTGGCAATGAGCAGTTCTTC
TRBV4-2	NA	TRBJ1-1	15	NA	CASSQNRDSNTEAFF	TGTGCCAGCAGCCAAAACAGGGATTCGAACACTGAAGCTTTCTTT
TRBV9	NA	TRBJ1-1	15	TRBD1	CASSLRTGPETEAFF	TGTGCCAGCAGCCTACGGACAGGACCGGAGACTGAAGCTTTCTTT